This is a list of T cell receptor beta chains from one sample in a study of blood T cell repertoires in COVID-19. The data were produced by immunoSEQ multiplex PCR, yet TCRdb's version contains in-frame clones alone and is incomplete. The data show around 120,000 clones, around 87% seen once. Sequences were obtained from peripheral blood. The receptor source for this set is a woman between 70 and 85 years old with acute or convalescent COVID-19. CDR3s include the opening cysteine and the closing phenylalanine or tryptophan. A D gene is named only where the DNA matches it firmly. Expanded clones are given a class, and other clones once, few, many or no size at all.

D gene,V gene,clone size,J gene,CDR3 DNA,CDR3 protein
.,TRBV29-1,.,TRBJ1-4,TGCAGCGTGGGCCGACTCGCGGTTAATGAAAAACTGTTTTTT,CSVGRLAVNEKLFF
.,TRBV10-3,.,TRBJ1-3,TGTGCCATCAGTCTAGGGGCTTCATTTGGAAACACCATATATTTT,CAISLGASFGNTIYF
.,TRBV27,.,TRBJ2-5,TGTGCCAGCAGGTCCCTCGGGACTCCCCAGGGCGAGACCCAGTACTTC,CASRSLGTPQGETQYF
TRBD1,TRBV5-1,.,TRBJ1-2,TGCGCCAGCAGCTTTACAGGGGGCTCTGGCTACACCTTC,CASSFTGGSGYTF
TRBD1,TRBV19,.,TRBJ1-5,TGTGCCAGTAGTACCAGACTTAGGACAGGGAGAATTCAGCCCCAGCATTTT,CASSTRLRTGRIQPQHF
.,TRBV25-1,.,TRBJ1-1,TGTGCCAGCAGTCTCAGGGAGGGGGCTGAAGCTTTCTTT,CASSLREGAEAFF
.,TRBV2,.,TRBJ1-6,TGTGCCAGCAGTGAATCCGCTCTGCGGGGGCCAAGCGCACCCCTCCACTTT,CASSESALRGPSAPLHF
.,TRBV7-6,.,TRBJ2-1,TGTGCCAGCAGACCGGGATCCTACAATGAGCAGTTCTTC,CASRPGSYNEQFF
.,TRBV19,once,TRBJ1-2,TGTGCCAGTAGTACGACAGTTCTGAACTATGGCTACACCTTC,CASSTTVLNYGYTF
.,TRBV4-1,.,TRBJ1-2,TGCGCCAGCAGCCAGGCGGGACTTCAGGGCTATGGCTACACCTTC,CASSQAGLQGYGYTF
TRBD1,TRBV18,.,TRBJ1-4,TGTGCCAGCTCACTCGACAGGGGCGGTGGTGAAAAACTGTTTTTT,CASSLDRGGGEKLFF
.,TRBV5-1,.,TRBJ2-3,TGCGCCAGCAGCCTCGCGGACTATAGGCAAGCAGATACGCAGTATTTT,CASSLADYRQADTQYF
.,TRBV28,once,TRBJ1-5,TGTGCCAGCAGTTTACAGGGCCGACAGCCCCAGCATTTT,CASSLQGRQPQHF
.,TRBV7-9,.,TRBJ1-5,TGTGCCAGCAGCTTAGTGGGAGGGCCGGGCAATCAGCCCCAGCATTTT,CASSLVGGPGNQPQHF
TRBD2,TRBV7-3,.,TRBJ2-5,TGTGCCAGCAGCTTCGGAATAGCGGGGAAACAAGAGACCCAGTACTTC,CASSFGIAGKQETQYF
TRBD1,TRBV19,few,TRBJ1-2,TGTGCCAGTAGTATGGGCCTGGACAGGGCAGCGGGCTACACCTTC,CASSMGLDRAAGYTF
TRBD1,TRBV15,.,TRBJ1-1,TGTGCCACCAGCGGACAGGGTGGGAACACTGAAGCTTTCTTT,CATSGQGGNTEAFF
TRBD2,TRBV3-1/TRBV3-2,.,TRBJ2-5,TGTGCCAGCAGCCACGGGACTAAAGAGACCCAGTACTTC,CASSHGTKETQYF
.,TRBV30,.,TRBJ2-3,TGTGCCTGGAGTGTAGGTGGGGGCGATGGTTGGGCGCAGTATTTT,CAWSVGGGDGWAQYF
.,TRBV5-1,.,TRBJ1-3,TGCGCCAGCAGCTTGGATCCCATCAACGACAGAACTGGAAACACCATATATTTT,CASSLDPINDRTGNTIYF
.,TRBV7-9,.,TRBJ1-2,TGTGCCAGCAGCTTAGGGGCCCTCGAAGACTACACCTTC,CASSLGALEDYTF
TRBD1,TRBV7-6,once,TRBJ1-1,TGTGCCAGCAGCGAACTTTCTAGGGGGCTAGGCACTGAAGCTTTCTTT,CASSELSRGLGTEAFF
.,TRBV2,.,TRBJ1-1,TGTGCCAGCAGCCCCGACAGGGAAGCTTTCTTT,CASSPDREAFF
TRBD1,TRBV6-5,.,TRBJ1-1,TGTGCCAGCAGTTACCGACAGGGGGTGGTAGCTTTCTTT,CASSYRQGVVAFF
TRBD1,TRBV24-1,.,TRBJ1-2,TGTGCCACCAGTGCCACTACCCGGGACAGGGAAATTGGCTACACCTTC,CATSATTRDREIGYTF
.,TRBV4-1,.,TRBJ1-5,TGCGCCAGCAGCCTACAGGGTAATGCGGGCAATCAGCCCCAGCATTTT,CASSLQGNAGNQPQHF
.,TRBV3-1/TRBV3-2,.,TRBJ1-3,TGTGCCAGCAGCCAAGATCTGGCAAACACCATATATTTT,CASSQDLANTIYF
TRBD1,TRBV7-2,.,TRBJ1-2,TGTGCCAGCAGCTTAATGGGAATGGACAGGGTCTATGGCTACACCTTC,CASSLMGMDRVYGYTF
TRBD2,TRBV19,.,TRBJ2-2,TGTGCCAGTAGTACCCTTTTAGCGGGGGTGAACACCGGGGAGCTGTTTTTT,CASSTLLAGVNTGELFF
TRBD1,TRBV5-5,.,TRBJ2-7,TGTGCCAGCGGACAGGGTAGAGTTGCCTACGAGCAGTACTTC,CASGQGRVAYEQYF
TRBD2,TRBV6-5,.,TRBJ2-3,TGTGCCAGCAGTTCGCGACTAGCGGGGGACACAGATACGCAGTATTTT,CASSSRLAGDTDTQYF
.,TRBV20-1,.,TRBJ1-2,TGCAGTGCTAGGAGTTTGTATGGCTACACCTTC,CSARSLYGYTF
TRBD1,TRBV27,.,TRBJ1-2,TGTGCCAGCAGTCCCGGGACAGGGGGTGACTATGGCTACACCTTC,CASSPGTGGDYGYTF
TRBD1,TRBV7-9,.,TRBJ2-7,TGTGCCAGCAGCTTAGCAACAGGGGGCGTAGGATTCGAGCAGTACTTC,CASSLATGGVGFEQYF
.,TRBV4-1,.,TRBJ2-7,TGCGCCAGCGAGCGGAGGCCCTGGCGGGCCTTC,CASERRPWRAF
TRBD1,TRBV10-3,once,TRBJ1-6,TGTGCCATCAGTCCCGACAGGGGTGATTCACCCCTCCACTTT,CAISPDRGDSPLHF
.,TRBV5-1,.,TRBJ2-7,TGCGCCAGCAGCTTGGCAGGAGGCGAGCAGTACTTC,CASSLAGGEQYF
.,TRBV24-1,.,TRBJ1-1,TGTGCCACCAGGGAAATCAGGGGACCGAACACTGAAGCTTTCTTT,CATREIRGPNTEAFF
TRBD1,TRBV28,few,TRBJ1-5,TGTGCCAGCAGCCACGACAGGGGCGGGCAGCCCCAGCATTTT,CASSHDRGGQPQHF
.,TRBV2,.,TRBJ1-2,TGTGCCAGCAGAGGGGGACGGGTCGGGTATGGCTACACCTTC,CASRGGRVGYGYTF
.,TRBV7-9,.,TRBJ1-1,TGTGCCACGTCCCCGGCCCCGGGGAGACGGGGGAACACTGAAGCTTTCTTT,CATSPAPGRRGNTEAFF
.,TRBV19,once,TRBJ2-7,TGTGCCAGTAGCCCCGGGACACCGAACGAGCAGTACTTC,CASSPGTPNEQYF
.,TRBV9,few,TRBJ1-1,TGTGCCAGCAGCCCCCAGGAGGGGACTGAAGCTTTCTTT,CASSPQEGTEAFF
.,TRBV7-9,once,TRBJ1-1,TGTGCCAGCAGCTTGACAGTAAACACTGAAGCTTTCTTT,CASSLTVNTEAFF
.,TRBV28,.,TRBJ2-7,TGTGCCAGCAGTTCAACAGATACCTACGAGCAGTACTTC,CASSSTDTYEQYF
TRBD2,TRBV29-1,.,TRBJ2-5,TGCAGCGCCCGACTAGCGGGGGGTGCAGAGACCCAGTACTTC,CSARLAGGAETQYF
TRBD1,TRBV11-3,.,TRBJ2-5,TGTGCCAGCAGCTTAGATGAGGGGGCCACCCAGTACTTC,CASSLDEGATQYF
TRBD1,TRBV3-1/TRBV3-2,.,TRBJ2-1,TGTGCCAGCAGCCAAGAGGAGGAAACAGGGGGGAATGAGCAGTTCTTC,CASSQEEETGGNEQFF
TRBD1,TRBV5-1,.,TRBJ2-5,TGCGCCAGCAGCCCGGGACAGCGGATACAGACCCAGTACTTC,CASSPGQRIQTQYF
TRBD1,TRBV6-5,.,TRBJ2-2,TGTGCCAGCACTAAACACGGACAGGGATTGGAGCTGTTTTTT,CASTKHGQGLELFF
.,TRBV2,.,TRBJ1-5,TGTGCCAGCAGTGAAGTGGAGAAAAATCAGCCCCAGCATTTT,CASSEVEKNQPQHF
.,TRBV11-2,.,TRBJ2-5,TGTGCCAGCAGCCTACAAGAGACCCAGTACTTC,CASSLQETQYF
TRBD1,TRBV23-1,once,TRBJ1-2,TGCGCCAGCAGGTCGACAGGGGTCGTCGTGGGCTACACCTTC,CASRSTGVVVGYTF
.,TRBV5-1,once,TRBJ2-5,TGCGCCAACCCCAGAACTAGCTGGGAGACCCAGTACTTC,CANPRTSWETQYF
.,TRBV18,.,TRBJ1-5,TGTGCCAGCTCACCACCCGGAGGAGGGCCCCAGCATTTT,CASSPPGGGPQHF